This T cell receptor beta chain originates from a study of blood T cell repertoires in COVID-19. Germline CDR1 MGHRA, CDR2 YSYEKL. The CDR3 has 16 amino acids. V was clipped by 4 bases and J by 4 bases; unmatched bases: 5. The assay was immunoSEQ multiplex PCR, and TCRdb's table has in-frame clones only and misses some. This sample has approximately 300,000 clones, with approximately 84% found just once. Sequenced sample: PBMCs or T cells enriched from blood (not recorded which). The gene calls are TRBV4-1 and TRBJ2-5, with 14 positions matching TRBD2. This clonotype originated in a man aged 25-45 years who had recovered from COVID-19. CDR3 sequence reads: CASSPGTSGSPETQYF. As DNA, the CDR3 is TGCGCCAGCAGCCCAGGGACTAGCGGGAGCCCAGAGACCCAGTACTTC.